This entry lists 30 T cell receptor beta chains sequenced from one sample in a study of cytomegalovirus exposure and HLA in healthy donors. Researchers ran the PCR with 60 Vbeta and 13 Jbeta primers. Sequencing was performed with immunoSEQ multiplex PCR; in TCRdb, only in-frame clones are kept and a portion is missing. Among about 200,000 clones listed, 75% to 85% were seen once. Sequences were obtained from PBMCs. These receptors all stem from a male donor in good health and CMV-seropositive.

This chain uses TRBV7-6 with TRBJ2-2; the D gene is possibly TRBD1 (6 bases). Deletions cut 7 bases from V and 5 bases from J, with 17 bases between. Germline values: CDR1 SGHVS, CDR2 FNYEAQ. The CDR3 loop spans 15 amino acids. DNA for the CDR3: TGTGCCAGCATCCCGACAGGCAACCCTACCGGGGAGCTGTTTTTT. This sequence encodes CASIPTGNPTGELFF.

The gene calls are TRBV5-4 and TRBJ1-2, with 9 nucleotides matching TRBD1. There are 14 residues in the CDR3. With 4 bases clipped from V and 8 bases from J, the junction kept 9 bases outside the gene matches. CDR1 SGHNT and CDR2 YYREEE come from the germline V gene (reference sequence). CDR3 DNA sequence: TGTGCCAGCAGCCTTGAAACAGGGGGCGAGGGCTACACCTTC. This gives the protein CASSLETGGEGYTF. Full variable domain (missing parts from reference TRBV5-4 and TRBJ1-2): ETGVTQSPTHLIKTRGQQVTLRCSSQSGHNTVSWYQQALGQGPQFIFQYYREEENGRGNFPPRFSGLQFPNYSSELNVNALELDDSALYLCASSLETGGEGYTFGSGTRLTVV.

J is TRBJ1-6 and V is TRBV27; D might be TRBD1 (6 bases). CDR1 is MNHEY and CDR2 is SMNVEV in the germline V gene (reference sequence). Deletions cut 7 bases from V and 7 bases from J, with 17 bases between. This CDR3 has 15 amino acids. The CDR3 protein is CASTPGGAENSPLHF. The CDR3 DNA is TGTGCCAGCACCCCGGGGGGGGCTGAGAATTCACCCCTCCACTTT.

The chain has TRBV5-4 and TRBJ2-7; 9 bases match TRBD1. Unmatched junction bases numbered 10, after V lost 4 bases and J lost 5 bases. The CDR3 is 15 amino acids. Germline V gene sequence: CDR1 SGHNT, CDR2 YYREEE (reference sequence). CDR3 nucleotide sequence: TGTGCCAGCAGCCGTCCCGGGACAGGGTACAACGAGCAGTACTTC. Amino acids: CASSRPGTGYNEQYF.

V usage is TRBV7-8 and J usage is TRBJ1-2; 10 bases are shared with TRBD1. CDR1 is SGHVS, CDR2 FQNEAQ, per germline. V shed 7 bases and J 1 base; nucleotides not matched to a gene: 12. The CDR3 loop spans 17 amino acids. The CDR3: CASTPGRDRGFNYGYTF. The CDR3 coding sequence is TGTGCCAGCACTCCGGGTCGGGACAGGGGCTTTAACTATGGCTACACCTTC.

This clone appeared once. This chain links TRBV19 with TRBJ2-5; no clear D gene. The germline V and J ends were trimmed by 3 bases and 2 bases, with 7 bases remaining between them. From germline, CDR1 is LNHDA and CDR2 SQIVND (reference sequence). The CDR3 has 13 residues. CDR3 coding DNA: TGTGCCAGTAGTATTCGAGTTCAAGAGACCCAGTACTTC. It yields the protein CASSIRVQETQYF.

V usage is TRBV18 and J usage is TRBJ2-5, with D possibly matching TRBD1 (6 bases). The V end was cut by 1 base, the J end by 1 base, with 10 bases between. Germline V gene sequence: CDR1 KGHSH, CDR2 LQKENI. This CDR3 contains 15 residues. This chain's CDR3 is CASSPQQGSQETQYF. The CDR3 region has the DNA TGTGCCAGCTCACCACAACAGGGATCCCAAGAGACCCAGTACTTC.

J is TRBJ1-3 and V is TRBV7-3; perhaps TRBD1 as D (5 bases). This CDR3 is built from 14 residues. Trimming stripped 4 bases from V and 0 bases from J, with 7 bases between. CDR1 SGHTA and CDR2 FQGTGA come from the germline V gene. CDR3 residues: CASSSGHSGNTIYF. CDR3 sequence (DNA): TGTGCCAGCAGCTCAGGGCACTCTGGAAACACCATATATTTT.

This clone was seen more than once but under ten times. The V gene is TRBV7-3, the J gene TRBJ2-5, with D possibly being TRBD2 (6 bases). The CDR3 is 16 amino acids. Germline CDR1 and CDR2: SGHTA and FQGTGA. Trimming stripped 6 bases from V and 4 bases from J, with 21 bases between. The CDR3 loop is CASSLFPAGGGETQYF. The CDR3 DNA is TGTGCCAGCAGTCTCTTCCCAGCGGGCGGCGGAGAGACCCAGTACTTC.

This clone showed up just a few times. Written as DNA, the CDR3 is TGTGCCAGCAGTTTATCGGTCAGGGCCGCTGAAGCTTTCTTT. Its translation is CASSLSVRAAEAFF. The chain uses TRBV27 and TRBJ1-1, with D maybe TRBD1 (5 bases). CDR3 length: 14 amino acids. The germline gives CDR1 MNHEY, CDR2 SMNVEV (reference sequence). V was shortened by 0 bases and J by 6 bases, with 11 bases between the two germline ends.

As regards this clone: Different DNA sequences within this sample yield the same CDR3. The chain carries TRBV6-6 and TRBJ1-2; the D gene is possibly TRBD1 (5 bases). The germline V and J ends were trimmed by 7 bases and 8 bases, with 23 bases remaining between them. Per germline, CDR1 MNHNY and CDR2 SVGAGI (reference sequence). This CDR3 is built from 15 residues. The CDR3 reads CASTLPGEFAKGYTF. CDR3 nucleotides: TGTGCCAGCACCCTCCCGGGGGAATTTGCGAAAGGCTACACCTTC.

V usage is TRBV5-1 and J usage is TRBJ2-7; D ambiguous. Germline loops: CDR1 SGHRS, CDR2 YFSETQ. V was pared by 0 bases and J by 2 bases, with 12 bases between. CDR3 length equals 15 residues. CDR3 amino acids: CASSLELGSAYEQYF. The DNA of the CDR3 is TGCGCCAGCAGCTTGGAGCTGGGCTCCGCCTACGAGCAGTACTTC.

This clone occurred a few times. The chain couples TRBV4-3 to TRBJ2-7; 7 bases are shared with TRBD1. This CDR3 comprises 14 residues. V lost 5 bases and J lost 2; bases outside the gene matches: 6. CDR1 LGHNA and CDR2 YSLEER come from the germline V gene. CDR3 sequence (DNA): TGCGCCAGCAGCGTTGGACAGGCCGCCTACGAGCAGTACTTC. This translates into CASSVGQAAYEQYF.

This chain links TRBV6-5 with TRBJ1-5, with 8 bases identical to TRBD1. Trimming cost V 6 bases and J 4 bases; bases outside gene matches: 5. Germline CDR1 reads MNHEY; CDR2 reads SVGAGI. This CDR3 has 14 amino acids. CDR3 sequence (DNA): TGTGCCAGCAGCCGGACAGGGCATAATCAGCCCCAGCATTTT. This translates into CASSRTGHNQPQHF.

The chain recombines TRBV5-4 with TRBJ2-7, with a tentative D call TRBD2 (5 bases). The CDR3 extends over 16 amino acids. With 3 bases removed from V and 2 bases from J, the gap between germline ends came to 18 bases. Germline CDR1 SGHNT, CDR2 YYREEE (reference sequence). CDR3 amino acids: CASSSRTDLRTYEQYF. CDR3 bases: TGTGCCAGCAGCTCCCGGACGGACTTACGGACCTACGAGCAGTACTTC.

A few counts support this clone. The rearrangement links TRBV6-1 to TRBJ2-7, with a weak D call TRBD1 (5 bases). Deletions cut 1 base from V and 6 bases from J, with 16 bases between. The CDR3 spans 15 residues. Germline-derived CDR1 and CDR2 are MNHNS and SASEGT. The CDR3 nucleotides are TGTGCCAGCAGTGAAGGGTTTGGGCAGGGTAGCGAGCAGTACTTC. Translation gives CASSEGFGQGSEQYF.

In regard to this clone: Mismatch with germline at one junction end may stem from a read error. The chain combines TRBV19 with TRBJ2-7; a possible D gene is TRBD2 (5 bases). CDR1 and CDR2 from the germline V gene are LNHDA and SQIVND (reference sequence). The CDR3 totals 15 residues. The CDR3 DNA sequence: TGTGCCAGTAGGATAGCAGGATCTGTCTCGGGGGAGCAGTACTTC. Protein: CASRIAGSVSGEQYF. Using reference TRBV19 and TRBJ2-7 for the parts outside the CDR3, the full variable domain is DGGITQSPKYLFRKEGQNVTLSCEQNLNHDAMYWYRQDPGQGLRLIYYSQIVNDFQKGDIAEGYSVSREKKESFPLTVTSAQKNPTAFYLCASRIAGSVSGEQYFGPGTRLTVT.

In DNA, the CDR3 is TGTGCCAGCAGCGACAGTTACAATCAGCCCCAGCATTTT. As protein: CASSDSYNQPQHF. This rearrangement joins TRBV6-1 to TRBJ1-5, with a possible D match to TRBD1 (5 bases). The V end was cut by 6 bases, the J end by 3 bases, with 9 bases between. Germline CDR1 is MNHNS and CDR2 is SASEGT. This CDR3 spans 13 amino acids.

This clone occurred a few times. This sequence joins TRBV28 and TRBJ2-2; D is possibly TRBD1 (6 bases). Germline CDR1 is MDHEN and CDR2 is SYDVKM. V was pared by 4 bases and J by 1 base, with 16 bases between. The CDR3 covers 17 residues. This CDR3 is CASSYPSRGKNTGELFF. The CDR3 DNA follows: TGTGCCAGCAGTTACCCCTCCAGGGGAAAGAACACCGGGGAGCTGTTTTTT.

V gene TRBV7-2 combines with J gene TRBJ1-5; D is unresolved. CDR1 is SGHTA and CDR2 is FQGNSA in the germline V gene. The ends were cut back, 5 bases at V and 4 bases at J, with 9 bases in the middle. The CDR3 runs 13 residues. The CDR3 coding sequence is TGTGCCAGCAGCGCGGCCCTTAATCAGCCCCAGCATTTT. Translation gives CASSAALNQPQHF.

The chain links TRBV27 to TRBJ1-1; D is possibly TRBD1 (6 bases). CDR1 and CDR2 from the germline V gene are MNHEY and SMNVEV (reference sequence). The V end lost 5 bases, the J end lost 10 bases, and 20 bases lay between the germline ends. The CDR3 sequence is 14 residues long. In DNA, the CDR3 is TGTGCCAGCAGTCGGTTAGGACAGCTTTTTGGAGCTTTCTTT. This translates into CASSRLGQLFGAFF.

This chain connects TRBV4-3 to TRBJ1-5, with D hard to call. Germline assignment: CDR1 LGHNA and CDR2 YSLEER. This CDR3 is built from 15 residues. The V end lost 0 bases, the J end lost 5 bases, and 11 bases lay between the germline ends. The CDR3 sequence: CASSQDVWGDQPQHF. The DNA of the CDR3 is TGCGCCAGCAGCCAAGATGTGTGGGGAGATCAGCCCCAGCATTTT.

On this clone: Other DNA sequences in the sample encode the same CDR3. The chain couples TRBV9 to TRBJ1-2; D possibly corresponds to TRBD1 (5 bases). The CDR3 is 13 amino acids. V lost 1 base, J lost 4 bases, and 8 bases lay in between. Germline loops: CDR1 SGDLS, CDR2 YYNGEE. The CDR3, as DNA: TGTGCCAGCAGCGTAACAGGTTTCTATGGCTACACCTTC. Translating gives CASSVTGFYGYTF. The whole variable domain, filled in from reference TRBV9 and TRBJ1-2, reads DSGVTQTPKHLITATGQRVTLRCSPRSGDLSVYWYQQSLDQGLQFLIQYYNGEERAKGNILERFSAQQFPDLHSELNLSSLELGDSALYFCASSVTGFYGYTFGSGTRLTVV.

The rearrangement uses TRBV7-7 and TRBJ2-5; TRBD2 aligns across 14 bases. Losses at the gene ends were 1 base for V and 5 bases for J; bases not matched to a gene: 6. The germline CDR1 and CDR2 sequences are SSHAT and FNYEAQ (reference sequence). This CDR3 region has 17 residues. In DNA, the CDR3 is TGTGCCAGCAGCTTAGGCGGGACTAGCGGGGGCTTGGAGACCCAGTACTTC. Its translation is CASSLGGTSGGLETQYF.

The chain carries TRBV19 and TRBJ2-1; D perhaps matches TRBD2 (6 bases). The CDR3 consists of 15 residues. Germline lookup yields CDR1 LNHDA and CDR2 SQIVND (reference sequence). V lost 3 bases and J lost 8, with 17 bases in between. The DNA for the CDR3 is TGTGCCAGTAGTATGGGACTCCGTTCAAGACATGAGCAGTTCTTC. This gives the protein CASSMGLRSRHEQFF.

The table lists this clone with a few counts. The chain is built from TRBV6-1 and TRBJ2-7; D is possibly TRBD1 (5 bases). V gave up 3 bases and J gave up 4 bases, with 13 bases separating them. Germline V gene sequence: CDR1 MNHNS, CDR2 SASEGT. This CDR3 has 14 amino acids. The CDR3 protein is CASSDPAGRYEQYF. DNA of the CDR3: TGTGCCAGCAGTGACCCGGCAGGGCGATACGAGCAGTACTTC.

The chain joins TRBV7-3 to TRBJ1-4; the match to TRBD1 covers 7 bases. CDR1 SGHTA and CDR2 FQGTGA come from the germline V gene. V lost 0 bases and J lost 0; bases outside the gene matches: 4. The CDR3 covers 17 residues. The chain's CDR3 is CASSLTVGTATNEKLFF. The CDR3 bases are TGTGCCAGCAGCTTAACGGTAGGGACAGCAACTAATGAAAAACTGTTTTTT.

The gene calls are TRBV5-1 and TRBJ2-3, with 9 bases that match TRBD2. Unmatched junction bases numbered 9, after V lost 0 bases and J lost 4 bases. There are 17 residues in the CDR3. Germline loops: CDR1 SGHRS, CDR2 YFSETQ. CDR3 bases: TGCGCCAGCAGCTTGGCCAGGACTAGCGCGAACCCAGATACGCAGTATTTT. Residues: CASSLARTSANPDTQYF.

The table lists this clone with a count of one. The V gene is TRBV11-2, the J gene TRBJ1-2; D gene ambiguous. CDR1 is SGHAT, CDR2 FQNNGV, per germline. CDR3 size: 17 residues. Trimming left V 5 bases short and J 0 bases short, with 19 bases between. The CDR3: CASSHLSRRSPNYGYTF. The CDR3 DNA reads TGTGCCAGCAGCCACCTCTCTAGGCGCTCACCTAACTATGGCTACACCTTC.

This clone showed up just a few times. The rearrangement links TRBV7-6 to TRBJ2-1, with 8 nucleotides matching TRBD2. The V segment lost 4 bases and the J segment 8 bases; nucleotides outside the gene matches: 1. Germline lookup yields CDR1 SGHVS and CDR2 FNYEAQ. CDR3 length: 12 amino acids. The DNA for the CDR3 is TGTGCCAGCAGCTCGCGGGGGGATGAGCAGTTCTTC. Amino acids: CASSSRGDEQFF. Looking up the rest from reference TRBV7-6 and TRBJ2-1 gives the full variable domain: GAGVSQSPRYKVTKRGQDVALRCDPISGHVSLYWYRQALGQGPEFLTYFNYEAQQDKSGLPNDRFSAERPEGSISTLTIQRTEQRDSAMYRCASSSRGDEQFFGPGTRLTVL.